Below are 16 T cell receptor beta chains sequenced from a single sample in a study of blood T cell repertoires in COVID-19. Assay used: immunoSEQ multiplex PCR; TCRdb lists only in-frame clones, some missing. Of roughly 100,000 clones in the sample, 82% are singletons; the top ten hold 15%. Sample: peripheral blood. The receptor source for this set is an elderly woman with acute or convalescent COVID-19.

Remarks on this clone: Compared with germline, one end of the junction differs, possibly owing to a read error. This rearrangement joins TRBV15 to TRBJ2-3; D is possibly TRBD1 (6 bases). The CDR3 spans 13 residues. CDR1 is LNHNV and CDR2 is YYDKDF in the germline V gene (reference sequence). CDR3: CATSRERTATQYF. In DNA form, the CDR3 reads TGTGCCACCAGCAGAGAAAGGACAGCTACGCAGTATTTT. The variable domain in full, completed from reference TRBV15 and TRBJ2-3, reads DAMVIQNPRYQVTQFGKPVTLSCSQTLNHNVMYWYQQKSSQAPKLLFHYYDKDFNNEADTPDNFQSRRPNTSFCFLDIRSPGLGDTAMYLCATSRERTATQYFGPGTRLTVL.

The chain recombines TRBV7-2 with TRBJ2-1, with TRBD1 identical over 10 bases. The CDR3 extends over 16 amino acids. The germline V gene encodes CDR1 SGHTA and CDR2 FQGNSA. V lost 5 bases to trimming and J lost 2 bases; unmatched junction nucleotides: 6. The CDR3 is CASSLRGTGAYNEQFF. The CDR3 coding sequence is TGTGCCAGCAGCCTCCGTGGGACAGGGGCCTACAATGAGCAGTTCTTC.

The chain links TRBV5-1 to TRBJ2-5; 9 bases line up with TRBD2. CDR1 is SGHRS, CDR2 YFSETQ, per germline. V trimming: 0 bases; J trimming: 0 bases; junction bases outside the gene matches: 3. The CDR3 has 16 amino acids. Here the CDR3 reads CASSLGPSGDQETQYF. DNA of the CDR3: TGCGCCAGCAGCTTGGGCCCTAGCGGGGACCAAGAGACCCAGTACTTC. Drawing the rest from reference TRBV5-1 and TRBJ2-5, the complete variable domain is KAGVTQTPRYLIKTRGQQVTLSCSPISGHRSVSWYQQTPGQGLQFLFEYFSETQRNKGNFPGRFSGRQFSNSRSEMNVSTLELGDSALYLCASSLGPSGDQETQYFGPGTRLLVL.

Concerning this clone: Other nucleotide sequences in the sample specify the same CDR3. Written as DNA, the CDR3 is TGTGCCAGCAGCCTCGGGTCTAGCTCCTACAATGAGCAGTTCTTC. Protein sequence: CASSLGSSSYNEQFF. The chain combines TRBV7-2 with TRBJ2-1; D remains unclear. The CDR3 loop spans 15 amino acids. CDR1 is SGHTA and CDR2 is FQGNSA in the germline V gene. With 5 bases removed from V and 0 bases from J, the gap between germline ends came to 11 bases. Drawing the rest from reference TRBV7-2 and TRBJ2-1, the complete variable domain is GAGVSQSPSNKVTEKGKDVELRCDPISGHTALYWYRQSLGQGLEFLIYFQGNSAPDKSGLPSDRFSAERTGGSVSTLTIQRTQQEDSAVYLCASSLGSSSYNEQFFGPGTRLTVL.

J is TRBJ2-1 and V is TRBV4-1; 13 nucleotides line up with TRBD2. The germline V gene has CDR1 MGHRA and CDR2 YSYEKL. This CDR3 comprises 15 residues. The trim removed 7 bases at V and 6 bases at J, leaving 6 bases unmatched. In nucleotides, the CDR3 is TGCGCCAGCATTGGACTAGCGGGAGCTATCAATGAGCAGTTCTTC. Translating gives CASIGLAGAINEQFF.

The V call is TRBV11-3, the J call TRBJ1-1; tentatively, D is TRBD1 (5 bases). Trimming removed 3 bases from V and 10 bases from J, with 18 bases in between. The CDR3 is 14 amino acids. CDR1 is SGHNT, CDR2 YENEEA, per germline. The CDR3 reads CASSFSSQGQGAFF. CDR3 in DNA: TGTGCCAGCAGCTTTTCCTCACAAGGGCAGGGAGCTTTCTTT.

The V call is TRBV10-3, the J call TRBJ2-1; no reliable D call. The germline CDR1 and CDR2 sequences are ENHRY and SYGVKD. The CDR3 runs to 14 residues. Trimming left V 5 bases short and J 3 bases short, with 11 bases between. The CDR3 region is CAISPAAFYNEQFF. Written as DNA, the CDR3 is TGTGCCATCAGTCCGGCGGCCTTCTACAATGAGCAGTTCTTC.

This sequence joins TRBV25-1 and TRBJ2-2, with 12 positions matching TRBD2. The V segment lost 8 bases and the J segment 7 bases; nucleotides outside the gene matches: 11. CDR3 size: 16 residues. The germline V gene has CDR1 MGHDK and CDR2 SYGVNS. CDR3 DNA sequence: TGTGCCAGCGGGACGACTAGCGGGAGTTTGGGCGGGGAGCTGTTTTTT. This encodes CASGTTSGSLGGELFF.

This chain links TRBV18 with TRBJ1-5, with D hard to call. The V gene's germline CDR1 is KGHSH and CDR2 LQKENI. The length of the CDR3 is 14 residues. The V gene lost 3 bases and the J gene lost 0 bases, with 6 bases spanning the gap. The CDR3 sequence is CASSPEYSNQPQHF. The CDR3 DNA sequence: TGTGCCAGCTCACCGGAGTATAGCAATCAGCCCCAGCATTTT.

The rearrangement uses TRBV5-1 and TRBJ2-5; the D is unclear. The CDR3 runs to 14 residues. The germline V gene encodes CDR1 SGHRS and CDR2 YFSETQ. Trimming cost V 0 bases and J 1 base, with 7 bases left between them. CDR3 in amino acids: CASSLVSSQETQYF. The CDR3 DNA is TGCGCCAGCAGCTTGGTTAGCAGCCAAGAGACCCAGTACTTC.

V gene TRBV10-3 combines with J gene TRBJ1-2; tentative D call: TRBD1 (5 bases). Trimming removed 7 bases at V and 5 bases at J, with 20 bases between. Germline CDR1 ENHRY, CDR2 SYGVKD. CDR3 length: 15 residues. CDR3 residues: CAITWGDGGAYGYTF. CDR3 DNA: TGTGCCATCACTTGGGGGGACGGAGGGGCTTATGGCTACACCTTC.

The V gene is TRBV19, the J gene TRBJ2-3; D gene ambiguous. Germline CDR1 reads LNHDA; CDR2 reads SQIVND (reference sequence). Trimming cost V 1 base and J 2 bases, with 10 bases left between them. The length of the CDR3 is 15 residues. For the CDR3, the DNA is TGTGCCAGTAGTATAGCCTCCCTGTCCACAGATACGCAGTATTTT. It codes for CASSIASLSTDTQYF.

The chain uses TRBV19 and TRBJ2-3, with 7 nucleotides matching TRBD1. J lost 4 bases, V lost 6 bases, and 7 bases had no gene match. Germline-derived CDR1 and CDR2 are LNHDA and SQIVND (reference sequence). The CDR3 has 14 amino acids. CDR3 sequence: CASRQRQGSDTQYF. Here the CDR3 DNA reads TGTGCCAGTAGACAAAGACAGGGATCAGATACGCAGTATTTT.

The chain couples TRBV7-9 to TRBJ1-6; 8 bases align to TRBD1. This CDR3 region has 14 residues. After removal of 3 bases from V and 10 bases from J, the junction contained 5 bases not matched to a gene. CDR1 is SEHNR, CDR2 FQNEAQ, per germline (reference sequence). CDR3 protein: CASSLGRGQSPLHF. The DNA for the CDR3 is TGTGCCAGCAGCTTGGGCAGGGGGCAGTCACCCCTCCACTTT.

This sequence joins TRBV5-1 and TRBJ1-1; a weak D match, TRBD1 (5 bases). The V gene lost 7 bases and the J gene lost 3 bases, with 16 bases spanning the gap. The CDR3 has 14 residues. Germline loops: CDR1 SGHRS, CDR2 YFSETQ. The CDR3 DNA reads as TGCGCCAGCTCCGTGGACAAAGCGTACACTGAAGCTTTCTTT. This codes for CASSVDKAYTEAFF.

The sample holds one count of this clone. This chain links TRBV28 with TRBJ1-5; D ambiguous. Trimming removed 3 bases at V and 5 bases at J, with 8 bases between. Germline V CDR1 and CDR2: MDHEN, SYDVKM. The CDR3 runs 13 residues. The CDR3 region has the DNA TGTGCCAGCAGTTTCGCTACCTATCAGCCCCAGCATTTT. Translating it yields CASSFATYQPQHF.